Following are 29 T cell receptor beta chains from one sample sequenced in a study of spatial heterogeneity in lung cancer. Time point described: blood at routine non-recurrence follow-up after resection. Each CDR3 protein is one row after TCRdb ran MiXCR on the 5' RACE reads. The top ten clones hold approximately 17% of a sample with about 41,000 distinct CDR3 sequences, about 10% of them seen once. Here the sequenced sample was PBMCs, taken at follow-up. These TCRs come from a female donor with early-stage non-small cell lung cancer.

This clonotype was found many times. This chain joins TRBV20-1 and TRBJ1-1; perhaps TRBD1 as D (5 bases). In germline, CDR1 is DFQATT, CDR2 SNEGSKA (reference sequence). Trimming pared 0 bases from V and 4 bases from J, leaving 12 bases between. The CDR3 is made up of 14 amino acids. The CDR3 DNA reads as TGCAGTGCTAGAGATGGAAGGGGACTCACTGAAGCTTTCTTT. As protein: CSARDGRGLTEAFF.

This clonotype was seen many times. Compared with germline, one end of the junction differs, possibly owing to a read error. V gene TRBV7-2 combines with J gene TRBJ2-5; D is possibly TRBD2 (7 bases). Germline V gene sequence: CDR1 SGHTA, CDR2 FQGNSA. The CDR3 is 12 residues long. The DNA of the CDR3 is TGTGCCGCTGGAGTGATCGCGGGGGCCCTGAACTTC. This sequence encodes CAAGVIAGALNF.

This clonotype was found a few times. The junction and the germline gene differ at one end; a read error may be behind it. The CDR3 loop reads CANSLKWNTEAFF. The CDR3 nucleotides are TGTGCCAACAGCTTAAAATGGAACACTGAAGCTTTCTTT. V usage is TRBV7-3 and J usage is TRBJ1-1; no clear D. This CDR3 spans 13 amino acids. Germline CDR1 SGHTA, CDR2 FQGTGA.

There are many counts of this clonotype. The CDR3 coding sequence is TGTGCCAGCAGCTTAACGGGGGGCGATGCTGAAGCTTTCTTT. Protein product: CASSLTGGDAEAFF. V is TRBV7-3 and J is TRBJ1-1; D may be TRBD1 (6 bases). CDR1 and CDR2 from the germline V gene are SGHTA and FQGTGA. This CDR3 comprises 14 residues. Trimming pared 0 bases from V and 6 bases from J, leaving 11 bases between.

CDR3 in DNA: TGCAGTGCTCCACTTTCTACTAGCGGCCACAATGAGCAGTTCTTC. Protein sequence: CSAPLSTSGHNEQFF. The chain links TRBV20-1 to TRBJ2-1, with TRBD2 identical over 8 bases. CDR1 is DFQATT and CDR2 is SNEGSKA in the germline V gene (reference sequence). J was trimmed by 5 bases and V by 5 bases; bases with no gene match: 11. CDR3 length: 15 residues.

V usage is TRBV5-1 and J usage is TRBJ1-1; 9 bases agree with TRBD1. The V and J ends lost 0 bases and 3 bases, in that order; junction bases with no gene match: 3. Germline V gene data show CDR1 as SGHRS and CDR2 as YFSETQ. The CDR3 covers 15 residues. The CDR3 DNA sequence: TGCGCCAGCAGCTTGGGGGACAGGGATCACACTGAAGCTTTCTTT. Its protein is CASSLGDRDHTEAFF.

V usage is TRBV11-3 and J usage is TRBJ2-2, with D maybe TRBD2 (6 bases). Trimming pared 1 base from V and 6 bases from J, leaving 21 bases between. CDR1 SGHNT and CDR2 YENEEA come from the germline V gene. The CDR3 has 18 residues. The CDR3 DNA is TGTGCCAGCAGCTTAGCTTTTGGCGGGAATTCCCTCCCCGGGGAGCTGTTTTTT. Its protein is CASSLAFGGNSLPGELFF.

This chain uses TRBV5-1 with TRBJ1-3, with 8 bases matching TRBD1. Germline loops: CDR1 SGHRS, CDR2 YFSETQ. Trimming at V came to 4 bases and at J to 4 bases, leaving 7 bases not matched to a gene. The CDR3 totals 15 residues. The CDR3 DNA reads as TGCGCCAGCAGCACGAGGACAGGGACGGGAAACACCATATATTTT. Protein product: CASSTRTGTGNTIYF.

This clonotype turned up a few times. The chain links TRBV7-9 to TRBJ1-1, with 9 bases lining up with TRBD1. This CDR3 contains 15 residues. The trim removed 6 bases at V and 7 bases at J, leaving 12 bases unmatched. The germline V gene has CDR1 SEHNR and CDR2 FQNEAQ (reference sequence). The CDR3 DNA follows: TGTGCCAGCAGTTCGGGACAGGGAGGAATGATTGAAGCTTTCTTT. Translation: CASSSGQGGMIEAFF.

The rearrangement links TRBV5-1 to TRBJ1-2; D may be TRBD1 (5 bases). Per germline, CDR1 SGHRS and CDR2 YFSETQ. The V end was cut by 4 bases, the J end by 3 bases, with 10 bases between. The CDR3 covers 13 residues. The DNA for the CDR3 is TGCGCCAGCAGCACCGACAGAGACTATGGCTACACCTTC. Amino acid sequence: CASSTDRDYGYTF.

This clonotype was seen ten or more times. This chain links TRBV7-9 with TRBJ1-1, with TRBD1 identical over 7 bases. Losses at the gene ends were 1 base for V and 5 bases for J; bases not matched to a gene: 7. CDR1 and CDR2 from the germline V gene are SEHNR and FQNEAQ (reference sequence). This CDR3 contains 15 residues. DNA of the CDR3: TGTGCCAGCAGCTTAGGATTGGCAGGGGGGACTGAAGCTTTCTTT. Its protein is CASSLGLAGGTEAFF.

This clonotype counts as medium-sized (0.01 to 0.1%). The chain employs TRBV10-1 and TRBJ2-1, with 9 bases aligning to TRBD2. Germline V lookup: CDR1 WNHNN, CDR2 SYGVQD (reference sequence). Unmatched junction bases numbered 9, after V lost 3 bases and J lost 9 bases. The CDR3 runs to 15 residues. DNA for the CDR3: TGCGCCAGCAGTGATATGCGGGGGGGCCGGGCTGAGCAGTTCTTC. It yields the protein CASSDMRGGRAEQFF.

This clonotype was detected only a few times. This chain connects TRBV19 to TRBJ1-1, with TRBD1 matching 10 bases. The CDR3 has 14 residues. Germline lookup yields CDR1 LNHDA and CDR2 SQIVND (reference sequence). Unmatched junction bases numbered 5, after V lost 4 bases and J lost 6 bases. The CDR3 region has the DNA TGTGCCAGTAGTACCCGGGACAGGGGCGCTGAAGCTTTCTTT. This translates into CASSTRDRGAEAFF.

Ten or more counts support this clonotype. This chain's CDR3 is CASSLDSGSDTQYF. The CDR3 nucleotides read TGCGCCAGCAGCTTGGACTCGGGGTCAGATACGCAGTATTTT. The rearrangement links TRBV5-1 to TRBJ2-3; a possible D gene is TRBD2 (5 bases). The germline gives CDR1 SGHRS, CDR2 YFSETQ. This CDR3 has 14 amino acids. Trimming took off 0 bases at V and 4 bases at J, with 9 bases between the two ends.

The sample holds a few counts of this clonotype. The rearrangement links TRBV2 to TRBJ2-7; D tentatively fits TRBD1 or TRBD2 (7 bases each). This CDR3 is built from 15 residues. Looked up from germline, CDR1 is SNHLY and CDR2 is FYNNEI. With 6 bases removed from V and 0 bases from J, the gap between germline ends came to 15 bases. The DNA of the CDR3 is TGTGCCAGCAGCCACGACAGGGAGGGCTCCTACGAGCAGTACTTC. Translation: CASSHDREGSYEQYF.

V usage is TRBV10-1 and J usage is TRBJ1-1; perhaps TRBD1 as D (5 bases). Germline loops: CDR1 WNHNN, CDR2 SYGVQD (reference sequence). The CDR3 is made up of 13 amino acids. The V end lost 7 bases, the J end lost 5 bases, and 14 bases lay between the germline ends. The CDR3 DNA follows: TGCGCCAGCACGGTGGGGACGGCGACTGAAGCTTTCTTT. It specifies CASTVGTATEAFF.

Notes on this clonotype: Germline is not matched at one junction end, which may reflect a read error. V and J are TRBV13 and TRBJ2-7; TRBD1 matches at 9 bases. The CDR3 extends over 15 amino acids. CDR1 and CDR2 from the germline V gene are PRHDT and FYEKMQ (reference sequence). The CDR3 loop reads CASSLSGQGSHEQYF. DNA of the CDR3: TGTGCCAGCAGCTTATCGGGACAGGGCTCCCACGAGCAGTACTTC.

The rearrangement joins TRBV7-6 to TRBJ2-3; D gene uncertain. Germline V gives CDR1 SGHVS, CDR2 FNYEAQ. This CDR3 has 16 amino acids. V lost 5 bases, J lost 6 bases, and 21 bases lay in between. CDR3 amino acids: CASSQSMTFVGDTQYF. CDR3 nucleotide sequence: TGTGCCAGCAGCCAATCCATGACATTCGTTGGGGATACGCAGTATTTT. The full variable domain, in which reference TRBV7-6 and TRBJ2-3 provide the parts outside the CDR3, is GAGVSQSPRYKVTKRGQDVALRCDPISGHVSLYWYRQALGQGPEFLTYFNYEAQQDKSGLPNDRFSAERPEGSISTLTIQRTEQRDSAMYRCASSQSMTFVGDTQYFGPGTRLTVL.

This clonotype was detected a few times. The chain links TRBV7-3 to TRBJ1-2; perhaps TRBD1 as D (6 bases). V lost 5 bases to trimming and J lost 8 bases, with 15 bases between them. Germline V CDR1 and CDR2: SGHTA, FQGTGA. This CDR3 region has 13 residues. Written as DNA, the CDR3 is TGTGCCAGCAGCCGGGGACAAAGTGAGGGCTACACCTTC. Amino acids: CASSRGQSEGYTF.

This clonotype was found many times. The chain combines TRBV19 with TRBJ1-5; D gene uncertain. CDR1 and CDR2 (germline): LNHDA, SQIVND (reference sequence). The CDR3 runs 13 residues. Trimming removed 3 bases at V and 6 bases at J, with 9 bases between. The CDR3 region is CASSMIRSQPQHF. As DNA, the CDR3 is TGTGCCAGTAGTATGATCCGGTCTCAGCCCCAGCATTTT.

This clonotype was observed many times. The chain is built from TRBV20-1 and TRBJ2-3; a possible D gene is TRBD1 (5 bases). V lost 1 base, J lost 5 bases, and 10 bases lay in between. Germline CDR1 and CDR2: DFQATT and SNEGSKA (reference sequence). CDR3 size: 13 residues. CDR3 nucleotide sequence: TGCAGTGCTAGAGGCCCCACAGGAGATACGCAGTATTTT. This codes for CSARGPTGDTQYF.

The rearrangement uses TRBV2 and TRBJ2-7, with TRBD1 identical over 11 bases. V was pared by 10 bases and J by 6 bases, with 8 bases of the junction left unmatched. CDR3 size: 13 residues. Germline assignment: CDR1 SNHLY and CDR2 FYNNEI. In DNA form, the CDR3 reads TGTGCCACCCTCGGGACAGGGGGGTTCGAGCAGTACTTC. This translates into CATLGTGGFEQYF.

The V call is TRBV20-1, the J call TRBJ2-7; 10 bases map to TRBD2. The CDR3 runs to 16 residues. V gave up 4 bases and J gave up 7 bases; unmatched junction bases: 16. From germline, CDR1 is DFQATT and CDR2 SNEGSKA (reference sequence). CDR3 sequence (DNA): TGCAGTGCTACGATGGGGACGGTGGGGGGACTAGCGGAGCAGTACTTC. It yields the protein CSATMGTVGGLAEQYF.

This clonotype was detected ten times or more. This chain links TRBV7-2 with TRBJ2-1; the D gene is possibly TRBD1 (5 bases). Germline V gene lookup returns CDR1 SGHTA and CDR2 FQGNSA. Between the trimmed V and J ends, which lost 5 bases and 7 bases, there was a span of 18 bases. CDR3 size: 15 residues. The CDR3 DNA reads TGTGCCAGCAGCCGGTATAGGGGTCGAGAAAATGAGCAGTTCTTC. Amino acid sequence: CASSRYRGRENEQFF.

This clonotype has at least ten counts. The chain couples TRBV7-3 to TRBJ2-1; D is unclear. There are 11 residues in the CDR3. Trimming shortened V by 9 bases and J by 10 bases, and 13 bases separated the two germline ends. Germline assignment: CDR1 SGHTA and CDR2 FQGTGA. Here the CDR3 DNA reads TGTGCCAGTGGGGTGGACCACGAGCAGTTCTTC. As protein: CASGVDHEQFF. Together with reference TRBV7-3 and TRBJ2-1, the CDR3 gives the full variable domain: GAGVSQTPSNKVTEKGKYVELRCDPISGHTALYWYRQSLGQGPEFLIYFQGTGAADDSGLPNDRFFAVRPEGSVSTLKIQRTERGDSAVYLCASGVDHEQFFGPGTRLTVL.

This clonotype was seen many times. V gene TRBV7-3 combines with J gene TRBJ1-2; D not resolved. Germline lookup yields CDR1 SGHTA and CDR2 FQGTGA. Between the trimmed V and J ends, which lost 2 bases and 2 bases, there was a span of 9 bases. The CDR3 length is 14 residues. In DNA, the CDR3 is TGTGCCAGCAGCTTATTGGGTGTGAACTATGGCTACACCTTC. Its translation is CASSLLGVNYGYTF.

This rearrangement joins TRBV19 to TRBJ2-3, with D tentatively TRBD1 or TRBD2 (7 bases each). Germline loops: CDR1 LNHDA, CDR2 SQIVND (reference sequence). Trimming left V 7 bases short and J 4 bases short, with 33 bases between. The CDR3 has 20 residues. The CDR3 protein is CASKVGRQGGGPESSDTQYF. As DNA, the CDR3 is TGTGCCAGTAAGGTCGGCAGACAGGGAGGGGGTCCAGAGTCCTCAGATACGCAGTATTTT.

This clonotype came up a few times. The rearrangement joins TRBV20-1 to TRBJ2-7; TRBD2 matches 7 bases. V shed 0 bases and J 3 bases; nucleotides not matched to a gene: 8. Germline V gene data show CDR1 as DFQATT and CDR2 as SNEGSKA (reference sequence). The length of the CDR3 is 15 residues. The CDR3 spells CSARDVTGLSYEQYF. The CDR3 DNA is TGCAGTGCTAGAGATGTAACGGGACTAAGCTACGAGCAGTACTTC.

Judged by abundance, this clonotype is medium-sized. The chain carries TRBV7-9 and TRBJ2-1, with D hard to call. Germline assignment: CDR1 SEHNR and CDR2 FQNEAQ (reference sequence). This CDR3 is built from 11 residues. V was clipped by 6 bases and J by 9 bases, with 9 bases between them. In DNA, the CDR3 is TGTGCCAGCAGTCCGTCGGCTGAGCAGTTCTTC. It specifies CASSPSAEQFF.